A selection of T cell receptor beta chains follows, all from one sample in a study of cytomegalovirus exposure and HLA in healthy donors. Assay used: immunoSEQ multiplex PCR; TCRdb lists only in-frame clones, some missing. The sample lists 150,000 to 200,000 clones, roughly 85% occurring once. The sequencing input was PBMCs. The source of these receptors is a woman in her forties or fifties in good health and CMV-seropositive. Each CDR3 is given with its conserved first and last residue. A D gene is named only where the DNA matches it firmly. Size is stated for part of the rows, as once, few or many counts, or as a class when the clone is expanded.

>.|TRBJ2-3|TRBV7-3|TRBD2
CASSLTILAGTDTQYF
TGTGCCAGCAGCTTAACAATCCTAGCGGGCACAGATACGCAGTATTTT
>once|TRBJ2-3|TRBV7-9|TRBD2
CASSPEGGRAGSDTQYF
TGTGCCAGCAGCCCCGAGGGCGGGAGGGCCGGGTCAGATACGCAGTATTTT
>.|TRBJ2-7|TRBV27|.
CASSLSGASYEQYF
TGTGCCAGCAGTTTGTCAGGGGCCTCCTACGAGCAGTACTTC
>.|TRBJ2-7|TRBV4-3|.
CASSQKQGYEQYF
TGCGCCAGCAGCCAAAAACAGGGCTACGAGCAGTACTTC
>few|TRBJ2-5|TRBV18|.
CASSRGSQETQYF
TGTGCCAGCTCACGTGGGAGCCAAGAGACCCAGTACTTC
>.|TRBJ1-2|TRBV27|.
CASSLNTLYGYTF
TGTGCCAGCAGTTTAAACACGCTCTATGGCTACACCTTC
>medium-sized|TRBJ2-1|TRBV5-1|.
CASSLAGRSGRNEQFF
TGCGCCAGCAGCTTGGCGGGTCGGTCAGGGAGGAATGAGCAGTTCTTC
>few|TRBJ1-5|TRBV19|.
CASSISGQRAPQHF
TGTGCCAGTAGTATAAGCGGGCAGAGGGCTCCCCAGCATTTT
>.|TRBJ2-1|TRBV19|.
CASREGNEQFF
TGTGCCAGTAGGGAGGGTAATGAGCAGTTCTTC
>once|TRBJ2-3|TRBV4-3|.
CASSQVATDTQYF
TGCGCCAGCAGCCAAGTGGCAACAGATACGCAGTATTTT
>.|TRBJ2-2|TRBV28|TRBD1
CASSSTGTAMTGELFF
TGTGCCAGCAGTTCAACCGGGACAGCGATGACCGGGGAGCTGTTTTTT
>.|TRBJ2-1|TRBV11-2|TRBD1
CASSSQGTGDSNEQFF
TGTGCCAGCAGCTCTCAGGGGACAGGGGACAGCAATGAGCAGTTCTTC
>.|TRBJ1-2|TRBV6-5|TRBD1
CASSYGRTGGGNTF
TGTGCCAGCAGTTACGGAAGGACAGGGGGTGGTAACACCTTC
>.|TRBJ1-5|TRBV10-3|.
CAISRDGGSNQPQHF
TGTGCCATCTCTCGCGACGGGGGTAGCAATCAGCCCCAGCATTTT
>.|TRBJ1-2|TRBV5-6|.
CASSLAIGVGYGYTF
TGTGCCAGCAGCTTGGCCATCGGGGTAGGCTATGGCTACACCTTC
>.|TRBJ2-1|TRBV7-6|TRBD2
CASRPSAGPLNEQFF
TGTGCCAGCAGGCCATCAGCGGGACCCCTGAATGAGCAGTTCTTC
>.|TRBJ1-2|TRBV5-6|.
CASSFSLGYTF
TGTGCCAGCAGCTTCTCTCTAGGCTACACCTTC
>.|TRBJ2-7|TRBV15|.
CATSRGFLSSYEQYF
TGTGCCACCAGCAGAGGGTTTTTGAGCTCCTACGAGCAGTACTTC
>.|TRBJ1-1|TRBV30|.
CALGSTEAFF
TGTGCCCTCGGGTCCACTGAAGCTTTCTTT
>once|TRBJ2-1|TRBV7-9|TRBD2
CASSSGLAGVEQFF
TGTGCCAGCAGCTCCGGACTAGCGGGGGTTGAGCAGTTCTTC
>.|TRBJ2-3|TRBV9|TRBD2
CASSVDGGGTDTQYF
TGTGCCAGCAGCGTAGACGGGGGGGGCACAGATACGCAGTATTTT
>few|TRBJ2-1|TRBV6-6|.
CASSFGDTGGSEQFF
TGTGCCAGCAGTTTCGGAGACACCGGAGGGAGTGAGCAGTTCTTC
>.|TRBJ1-2|TRBV6-1|TRBD1
CASLRQGGNYGYTF
TGTGCCAGCCTAAGACAGGGGGGCAACTATGGCTACACCTTC
>.|TRBJ2-7|TRBV7-2|TRBD2
CASSPRNLAGGVMQYF
TGTGCCAGCAGCCCCCGCAACCTAGCGGGGGGGGTTATGCAGTACTTC
>.|TRBJ2-5|TRBV4-3|.
CASSPDIRETQYF
TGCGCCAGCAGCCCTGATATTCGGGAGACCCAGTACTTC
>.|TRBJ1-4|TRBV7-8|.
CASSLGGGATNEKLFF
TGTGCCAGCAGCTTAGGGGGGGGTGCAACTAATGAAAAACTGTTTTTT
>.|TRBJ1-5|TRBV6-1|.
CASSDLSNQPQHF
TGTGCCAGCAGTGATTTAAGCAATCAGCCCCAGCATTTT
>.|TRBJ1-4|TRBV30|.
CAWSVRRLSATNEKLFF
TGTGCCTGGAGTGTACGAAGACTCTCTGCAACTAATGAAAAACTGTTTTTT
>.|TRBJ2-2|TRBV27|TRBD1
CASSHPLVRGTPGELFF
TGTGCCAGCAGTCACCCCTTGGTCAGGGGGACCCCCGGGGAGCTGTTTTTT
>.|TRBJ2-7|TRBV5-1|TRBD2
CASSLARTSGGPGNNEQYF
TGCGCCAGCAGCTTGGCCCGGACTAGCGGGGGGCCCGGGAATAACGAGCAGTACTTC
>once|TRBJ2-1|TRBV1|.
CTSSGRIAGHYNEQFF
TGCACCAGCAGCGGAAGAATAGCGGGACATTACAATGAGCAGTTCTTC
>.|TRBJ1-1|TRBV4-1|.
CASSQGAGGANTEAFF
TGCGCCAGCAGCCAAGGGGCCGGGGGGGCGAACACTGAAGCTTTCTTT
>.|TRBJ2-3|TRBV30|.
CAWSPHGPGTQYF
TGTGCCTGGAGTCCACACGGCCCAGGGACGCAGTATTTT
>.|TRBJ2-3|TRBV7-2|TRBD2
CASSPGLAIDTQYF
TGTGCCAGCAGCCCGGGACTAGCGATTGATACGCAGTATTTT
>.|TRBJ2-7|TRBV9|TRBD1
CASSVGTGGRYEQYF
TGTGCCAGCAGCGTCGGGACAGGGGGCCGGTACGAGCAGTACTTC
>.|TRBJ2-1|TRBV5-8|.
CASSPGTTTALDEQFF
TGTGCCAGCAGCCCCGGGACAACTACCGCCCTAGATGAGCAGTTCTTC
>once|TRBJ2-3|TRBV15|TRBD2
CATSRERTSATDTQYF
TGTGCCACCAGCAGAGAACGGACTAGCGCCACAGATACGCAGTATTTT
>.|TRBJ1-2|TRBV19|.
CASSNPRIHGYTF
TGTGCCAGTAGTAACCCGAGGATCCATGGCTACACCTTC
>.|TRBJ2-7|TRBV5-1|.
CASSDDPRDSRQYF
TGCGCCAGCAGCGATGACCCCCGGGACTCACGGCAGTACTTC
>few|TRBJ1-1|TRBV6-6|.
CASSQGQMNTEAFF
TGTGCCAGCAGCCAAGGACAGATGAACACTGAAGCTTTCTTT
>.|TRBJ1-1|TRBV28|.
CASSLPGRGTEAFF
TGTGCCAGCAGTCTCCCCGGCAGGGGCACTGAAGCTTTCTTT
>once|TRBJ1-1|TRBV6-5|.
CASRLTVEAFF
TGTGCCAGCAGATTGACAGTTGAAGCTTTCTTT
>.|TRBJ2-3|TRBV10-3|TRBD2
CAISEGLAGYTQYF
TGTGCCATCAGTGAGGGACTAGCGGGGTATACGCAGTATTTT
>.|TRBJ2-5|TRBV2|.
CASGGGRETQYF
TGTGCCAGCGGTGGGGGCCGGGAGACCCAGTACTTC
>.|TRBJ2-7|TRBV27|TRBD2
CASSTGTSVYEQYF
TGTGCCAGCAGTACCGGGACTAGCGTCTACGAGCAGTACTTC
>.|TRBJ2-3|TRBV4-1|TRBD2
CASSQVPLAGEADTQYF
TGCGCCAGCAGCCAAGTACCACTAGCGGGAGAGGCAGATACGCAGTATTTT
>.|TRBJ1-6|TRBV9|.
CASSVSPGANSPLHF
TGTGCCAGCAGCGTAAGTCCAGGGGCGAATTCACCCCTCCACTTT
>.|TRBJ2-7|TRBV19|TRBD1
CASSIGGTGSYEQYF
TGTGCCAGTAGTATAGGCGGGACAGGCTCCTACGAGCAGTACTTC
>.|TRBJ2-1|TRBV6-1|.
CASSEVKFGEQFF
TGTGCCAGCAGTGAAGTAAAGTTCGGTGAGCAGTTCTTC
>.|TRBJ2-5|TRBV7-9|.
CASSFIRETQYF
TGTGCCAGCAGCTTTATACGGGAGACCCAGTACTTC
>.|TRBJ1-3|TRBV30|.
CAWSPHRGGGGNTIYF
TGTGCCTGGAGTCCCCATCGGGGGGGTGGCGGAAACACCATATATTTT
>.|TRBJ1-2|TRBV18|TRBD1
CASSPDRVDGYTF
TGTGCCAGCTCACCGGACAGGGTTGATGGCTACACCTTC
>.|TRBJ2-7|TRBV23-1|TRBD1
CASDSGTAIGCEQYF
TGCGCCAGCGATTCCGGGACAGCCATCGGGTGTGAGCAGTACTTC
>once|TRBJ1-2|TRBV29-1|.
CSAEDGANYGYTF
TGCAGCGCCGAGGACGGGGCTAACTATGGCTACACCTTC
>.|TRBJ2-3|TRBV30|.
CAWRLTGTSTDTQYF
TGTGCCTGGAGGCTGACAGGGACTAGCACAGATACGCAGTATTTT
>.|TRBJ2-7|TRBV5-6|.
CASSLGGRVYEQYF
TGTGCCAGCAGCTTGGGGGGGCGCGTCTACGAGCAGTACTTC
>.|TRBJ1-5|TRBV19|TRBD1
CASSRFPGQGRGSNQPQHF
TGTGCCAGTAGCCGCTTTCCGGGACAGGGGAGGGGGAGCAATCAGCCCCAGCATTTT
>.|TRBJ2-7|TRBV11-3|TRBD1
CASSLGQSSYEQYF
TGTGCCAGCAGCTTGGGACAGAGCTCCTACGAGCAGTACTTC